Listed below are T cell receptor beta chains from one sample, sequenced in a study of blood T cell repertoires in COVID-19. Produced via immunoSEQ multiplex PCR; TCRdb's table is partial and in-frame only. The sample includes hundreds of thousands of clones, around nine tenths seen only once; the top ten take around 3%. The sequenced material came from peripheral blood. The receptors were gathered from a human donor in a cohort sampled during active COVID-19. CDR3s include the opening cysteine and the closing phenylalanine or tryptophan. A D gene is named only where the DNA matches it firmly. Part of the rows lack a size; the others show once, few, many or a class for expanded clones.

size | D | J | V | CDR3 | DNA
. | TRBD1 | TRBJ1-5 | TRBV9 | CASTGGQNYQPQHF | TGTGCCAGCACCGGGGGACAGAATTATCAGCCCCAGCATTTT
few | TRBD1 | TRBJ1-1 | TRBV6-5 | CASSYRGLTEAFF | TGTGCCAGCAGTTACAGGGGGCTTACTGAAGCTTTCTTT
. | . | TRBJ1-3 | TRBV2 | CASIFRGVSGNTIYF | TGTGCCAGCATTTTTAGGGGTGTCTCTGGAAACACCATATATTTT
. | TRBD1 | TRBJ2-1 | TRBV5-1 | CASSSGTASYNEQFF | TGCGCCAGCAGCTCAGGGACAGCCTCCTACAATGAGCAGTTCTTC
once | . | TRBJ2-2 | TRBV4-2 | CASSQSGGPYTGELFF | TGTGCCAGCAGCCAAAGTGGAGGGCCCTACACCGGGGAGCTGTTTTTT
. | TRBD2 | TRBJ2-1 | TRBV10-2 | CASSGGGLGNEQFF | TGCGCCAGCAGTGGGGGGGGACTAGGCAATGAGCAGTTCTTC
. | . | TRBJ1-1 | TRBV30 | CAWSTGLPNTEAFF | TGTGCCTGGAGTACGGGACTTCCAAACACTGAAGCTTTCTTT
. | TRBD1 | TRBJ2-1 | TRBV12-3/TRBV12-4 | CASSTPRGQQFF | TGTGCCAGCAGTACGCCCAGGGGGCAGCAGTTCTTC
. | . | TRBJ2-7 | TRBV28 | CASSLRSAHYEQYF | TGTGCCAGCAGTTTAAGGAGCGCCCACTACGAGCAGTACTTC
. | . | TRBJ1-2 | TRBV28 | CASSVSGWALYGYTF | TGTGCCAGCAGCGTATCAGGGTGGGCCCTTTATGGCTACACCTTC
. | TRBD1 | TRBJ1-3 | TRBV5-1 | CASSQQGADGNTIYF | TGCGCCAGCAGTCAACAGGGGGCGGATGGAAACACCATATATTTT
. | TRBD1 | TRBJ1-1 | TRBV6-5 | CASSYSQGATEAFF | TGTGCCAGCAGTTACTCCCAGGGGGCTACTGAAGCTTTCTTT
. | TRBD1 | TRBJ2-5 | TRBV27 | CASSDRVVGGETQYF | TGTGCCAGCAGTGACAGGGTTGTGGGTGGTGAGACCCAGTACTTC
. | . | TRBJ1-4 | TRBV11-2 | CASSFTFGARTEVEKLFF | TGTGCCAGCAGCTTTACGTTCGGGGCCCGGACAGAGGTGGAAAAACTGTTTTTT
. | . | TRBJ1-1 | TRBV30 | CAWSERATEAFF | TGTGCCTGGAGTGAGAGGGCCACTGAAGCTTTCTTT
. | TRBD1 | TRBJ2-7 | TRBV10-3 | CATLAGTGNYEQYF | TGTGCCACCCTCGCGGGGACAGGGAATTACGAGCAGTACTTC
. | TRBD1 | TRBJ1-2 | TRBV6-1 | CASSEALALTGTYGYTF | TGTGCCAGCAGTGAAGCGCTTGCCCTGACAGGGACCTATGGCTACACCTTC
. | . | TRBJ1-2 | TRBV11-2 | CASSFNRANYGYTF | TGTGCCAGCAGCTTCAACAGAGCTAACTATGGCTACACCTTC
. | TRBD2 | TRBJ2-7 | TRBV3-1/TRBV3-2 | CASSQGLNYEQYF | TGTGCCAGCAGCCAGGGACTAAATTACGAGCAGTACTTC
. | TRBD2 | TRBJ2-3 | TRBV11-3 | CASSLGTTSTDTQYF | TGTGCCAGCAGCCTTGGGACTACCAGCACAGATACGCAGTATTTT
. | . | TRBJ2-2 | TRBV19 | CASSRSKNTGELFF | TGTGCCAGTAGTAGGAGTAAGAACACCGGGGAGCTGTTTTTT
. | . | TRBJ1-1 | TRBV4-1 | CASSQAPGQYLWLTEAFF | TGCGCCAGCAGCCAAGCCCCAGGACAGTACTTATGGTTGACTGAAGCTTTCTTT
. | TRBD1 | TRBJ1-1 | TRBV5-1 | CASSAGQGMNTEAFF | TGCGCCAGCAGCGCGGGACAGGGGATGAACACTGAAGCTTTCTTT
few | TRBD1 | TRBJ1-1 | TRBV15 | CATSRDRAGGLGNTEAFF | TGTGCCACCAGCAGAGATCGAGCAGGGGGCTTAGGAAACACTGAAGCTTTCTTT
. | . | TRBJ1-2 | TRBV5-5 | CASSLGWGLGGYTF | TGTGCCAGCAGCTTGGGATGGGGGCTTGGAGGCTACACCTTC
. | TRBD2 | TRBJ2-7 | TRBV5-6 | CASTPGLAAVYEQYF | TGTGCCAGCACACCGGGACTAGCGGCGGTCTACGAGCAGTACTTC
. | . | TRBJ2-7 | TRBV6-2/TRBV6-3 | CASSKGRTEGEQYF | TGTGCCAGCAGCAAGGGGAGGACGGAGGGGGAGCAGTACTTC
. | TRBD1 | TRBJ1-2 | TRBV19 | CASSPQGNGYGYTF | TGTGCCAGTAGCCCACAGGGGAACGGCTATGGCTACACCTTC
. | . | TRBJ1-2 | TRBV12-3/TRBV12-4 | CASRGGSYGYTF | TGTGCCAGCAGGGGCGGGAGCTATGGCTACACCTTC
. | . | TRBJ1-3 | TRBV30 | CAWSGKRGSGNTIYF | TGTGCCTGGAGTGGTAAAAGGGGCTCTGGAAACACCATATATTTT
. | TRBD1 | TRBJ1-2 | TRBV5-4 | CASSLQGGYGYTF | TGTGCCAGCAGCTTGCAGGGGGGCTATGGCTACACCTTC
. | . | TRBJ1-4 | TRBV28 | CASRRPREYNEKLFF | TGTGCCAGCAGGCGGCCCCGGGAGTATAATGAAAAACTGTTTTTT
. | TRBD1 | TRBJ2-7 | TRBV6-6 | CASSSDRGLGEQYF | TGTGCCAGCAGTTCGGACAGGGGGCTGGGGGAGCAGTACTTC
. | TRBD2 | TRBJ2-3 | TRBV3-1/TRBV3-2 | CASSLRLAGSLDTQYF | TGTGCCAGCAGCCTTCGACTAGCGGGGAGCCTAGATACGCAGTATTTT
. | TRBD2 | TRBJ2-3 | TRBV5-1 | CASSRTSGRTDTQYF | TGCGCCAGCAGCCGGACTAGCGGGAGAACAGATACGCAGTATTTT
. | TRBD1 | TRBJ1-5 | TRBV28 | CASSSQTGEYQPQHF | TGTGCCAGCAGTTCTCAGACAGGGGAATATCAGCCCCAGCATTTT
. | TRBD1 | TRBJ2-1 | TRBV30 | CAWSPLGQGEYNEQFF | TGTGCCTGGAGCCCTTTGGGACAGGGGGAATACAATGAGCAGTTCTTC
. | . | TRBJ1-3 | TRBV29-1 | CSVIHATSGNTIYF | TGCAGCGTAATACATGCCACGTCTGGAAACACCATATATTTT
. | . | TRBJ2-7 | TRBV4-1 | CASSPGGQSSYEQYF | TGCGCCAGCAGCCCCGGAGGACAGAGCTCCTACGAGCAGTACTTC
. | . | TRBJ1-1 | TRBV14 | CASSQRGGRTEAFF | TGTGCCAGCAGCCAGCGGGGGGGTCGAACTGAAGCTTTCTTT
. | TRBD2 | TRBJ2-1 | TRBV5-4 | CASSSLIAGGPHEQFF | TGTGCCAGCAGCTCCCTTATAGCGGGGGGGCCGCATGAGCAGTTCTTC
. | TRBD1 | TRBJ2-3 | TRBV11-1 | CASSFSAGTGSHF | TGTGCCAGCAGCTTCTCCGCCGGGACAGGGTCCCATTTT
. | TRBD2 | TRBJ2-3 | TRBV7-2 | CASSPGLRRGLAGTDTQYF | TGTGCCAGCAGCCCAGGACTCCGTCGGGGACTAGCGGGAACAGATACGCAGTATTTT
. | TRBD1 | TRBJ1-2 | TRBV13 | CASSSTGVAYGYTF | TGTGCCAGCAGCTCCACAGGGGTTGCCTATGGCTACACCTTC
many | . | TRBJ2-1 | TRBV4-1 | CASSQLLFGKGGEQFF | TGCGCCAGCAGCCAACTATTATTTGGGAAAGGGGGTGAGCAGTTCTTC
. | . | TRBJ2-7 | TRBV11-2 | CASSHSSYEQYF | TGTGCCAGCAGCCATAGCTCCTACGAGCAGTACTTC
. | . | TRBJ2-1 | TRBV27 | CASTPMSGARNNEQFF | TGTGCCAGCACCCCTATGTCCGGAGCCAGAAACAATGAGCAGTTCTTC
. | . | TRBJ2-2 | TRBV27 | CASSLGTVNTGELFF | TGTGCCAGCAGTTTAGGGACTGTCAACACCGGGGAGCTGTTTTTT
. | TRBD2 | TRBJ2-1 | TRBV18 | CASSPRSGRINEQFF | TGTGCCAGCTCACCACGAAGCGGGAGGATCAATGAGCAGTTCTTC
. | . | TRBJ1-5 | TRBV19 | CASSIEGGNQPQHF | TGTGCCAGTAGTATAGAGGGGGGGAATCAGCCCCAGCATTTT
. | . | TRBJ2-3 | TRBV5-1 | CASSPPLSASDTQYF | TGCGCCAGCAGCCCCCCTCTATCCGCCTCAGATACGCAGTATTTT
. | TRBD1 | TRBJ2-7 | TRBV7-2 | CASSLEDRGGEQYF | TGTGCCAGCAGCTTAGAGGACAGGGGAGGCGAGCAGTACTTC
. | . | TRBJ1-1 | TRBV19 | CASRGQGYKEAFF | TGTGCCAGTAGGGGGCAGGGGTATAAAGAAGCTTTCTTT
. | . | TRBJ1-1 | TRBV3-1/TRBV3-2 | CASSQDPEGDTEAFF | TGTGCCAGCAGCCAAGATCCTGAGGGTGACACTGAAGCTTTCTTT